This paragraph covers one T cell receptor (beta chain) sequence. Its target is unknown. Compared with germline, one end of the junction differs, possibly owing to a read error. TCRdb recomputed calls from the reads with MiXCR, one row per CDR3 protein. The sample includes 700,000 to 850,000 distinct CDR3 sequences, about 31% of them seen just once. These data originate in a study of T cell repertoires in cytomegalovirus infection. Study at large: Use of recently identified HLA-C-restricted and well-studied HLA-B-restricted CMV epitopes was part of the study. Evidence of both CMV infection and a matching HLA type came from public TCR beta signatures. Study findings and constraints: Cumulative public TCR beta family frequency identified carriers of CMV plus the relevant HLA. HLA-C-restricted, CMV-specific TCR beta clonotypes were dominant ex vivo.

This TCR derives from a human donor in good health (CMV status not recorded). Some clones in this sample may be carry-over from other donors' samples. Sequenced material: cultured CD8+ T cells from PBMCs, taken from culture after CMV antigen stimulation.

The CDR3 sequence is CACRGFWSTEAFF. DNA of the CDR3: TGTGCCTGCAGGGGTTTTTGGAGCACTGAAGCTTTCTTT. The chain carries TRBV2 and TRBJ1-1, with D possibly TRBD1 on 6 matching bases. Per the germline V gene, CDR1 is SNHLY and CDR2 is FYNNEI. There are 13 residues in the CDR3.